This T cell receptor (beta chain) was documented in a study of cytomegalovirus exposure and HLA in healthy donors. Study summary: The Caucasian-associated ancestry cluster held about 80% of approximately 400 genotyped donors.

There are 15 residues in the CDR3. The junction had 5 bases not matched to a gene; V was cut back by 0 bases and J by 2 bases. From germline, CDR1 is SGDLS and CDR2 YYNGEE. 13 Jbeta primers and 60 Vbeta primers were used for the PCR. Profiled with immunoSEQ multiplex PCR; TCRdb holds only in-frame clones, not every one. The table lists roughly 100,000 clones, 60% to 70% of them singletons. This TCR came from a woman aged 50 to 60 in good health and CMV-seronegative. The specimen was PBMCs. The chain joins TRBV9 to TRBJ2-7; 7 bases are a match to TRBD2. DNA of the CDR3: TGTGCCAGCAGCGTAGAGGCCAGCGGGACCTACGAGCAGTACTTC. It is translated as CASSVEASGTYEQYF.